This T cell receptor beta chain is drawn from a study of blood T cell repertoires in COVID-19. There are 19 residues in the CDR3. Germline assignment: CDR1 LNHDA and CDR2 SQIVND (reference sequence). V was pared by 5 bases and J by 0 bases, with 12 bases of the junction left unmatched. Repertoires were generated with immunoSEQ multiplex PCR, while TCRdb's copy carries only in-frame clones and drops some. Of some 80,000 clones in the sample, roughly 79% were seen once. What was sequenced was peripheral blood. The rearrangement uses TRBV19 and TRBJ2-1, with 11 nucleotides matching TRBD2. The sequence came from a human donor in a cohort sampled during active COVID-19. As DNA, the CDR3 is TGTGCCAGTAGTCCTAGCGGGGGGCCCCCTATAAGCTCCTACAATGAGCAGTTCTTC. Its protein is CASSPSGGPPISSYNEQFF.